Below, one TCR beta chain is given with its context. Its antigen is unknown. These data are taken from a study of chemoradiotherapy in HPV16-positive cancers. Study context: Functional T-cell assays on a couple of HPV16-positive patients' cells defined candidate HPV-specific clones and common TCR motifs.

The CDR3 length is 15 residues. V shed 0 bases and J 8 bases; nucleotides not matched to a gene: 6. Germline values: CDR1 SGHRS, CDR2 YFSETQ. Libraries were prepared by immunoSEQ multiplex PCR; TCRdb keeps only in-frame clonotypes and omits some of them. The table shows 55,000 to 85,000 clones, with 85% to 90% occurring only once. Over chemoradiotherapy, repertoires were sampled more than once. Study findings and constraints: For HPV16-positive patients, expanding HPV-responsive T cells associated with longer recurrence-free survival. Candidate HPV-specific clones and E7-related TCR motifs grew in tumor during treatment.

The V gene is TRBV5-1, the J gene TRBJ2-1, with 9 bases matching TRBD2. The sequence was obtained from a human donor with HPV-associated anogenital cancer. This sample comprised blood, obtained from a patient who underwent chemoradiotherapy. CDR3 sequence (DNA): TGCGCCAGCAGCTTGGGACTAGCGGCGGGAGATGAGCAGTTCTTC. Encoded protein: CASSLGLAAGDEQFF.